This T cell receptor beta chain is drawn from a study of blood T cell repertoires in COVID-19. Across the whole study: Collection of acute and convalescent COVID-19 samples took place in the United States, Italy and Spain. T cells, B-cell-depleted T cells, or PBMCs provided the cDNA or gDNA that served as material.

The CDR3 is 17 amino acids. Germline V gene lookup returns CDR1 SGHNT and CDR2 YYREEE (reference sequence). The V gene lost 0 bases and the J gene lost 0 bases, with 13 bases spanning the gap. This clone appeared once. In the original processing: Amplified reference gene primers provided the basis for estimating nucleated cell counts. Using immunoSEQ multiplex PCR, the repertoire was profiled, and TCRdb retains in-frame clones only, with some absent. V and J calls and clone size follow that table, whereas D and trimming were derived from the DNA. The repertoire holds about 93,000 clones, with under 90% as singletons.

What was sequenced was peripheral blood. The receptor comes from a human donor with active COVID-19. The donor label of this sample is uncertain. This chain joins TRBV5-4 and TRBJ1-3; D possibly corresponds to TRBD1 (6 bases). CDR3 region: CASSLGFDRSSGNTIYF. DNA for the CDR3: TGTGCCAGCAGCTTGGGCTTCGACAGGAGCTCTGGAAACACCATATATTTT.